This T cell receptor beta chain emerged from a study of response to subunit inactivated influenza vaccine. The study's findings and limits: Authors proposed each seasonal influenza vaccination draws in few new T cells.

As to this clonotype: Its target is not known.

MiXCR, run by TCRdb on the RT-PCR reads, gives a single entry per CDR3 protein. The sample includes about 520,000 distinct CDR3 sequences, 25% of them seen just once. The receptor was isolated from a man aged 45 to 65 who received an inactivated influenza vaccine. The source was CD4+ T cells sorted from PBMCs, collected more than 4 days after vaccination.

The DNA of the CDR3 is TGCGCCAGCAGCCAAGATCTAGGGAGCGAGCAGTACTTC. It codes for CASSQDLGSEQYF. This chain joins TRBV4-3 and TRBJ2-7; D is possibly TRBD2 (5 bases). The germline V gene has CDR1 LGHNA and CDR2 YSLEER. Trimming pared 0 bases from V and 6 bases from J, leaving 9 bases between. CDR3 size: 13 residues.